These 6 T cell receptor beta chains were all obtained from the same sample, sequenced in a study of blood T cell repertoires in COVID-19. Here immunoSEQ multiplex PCR was the method, and the copy in TCRdb shows in-frame clones only, minus some. Among 55,000 or so clones listed, approximately 79% were seen once. Sequenced: peripheral blood. Receptors originate from a man aged 55 to 70 with acute or convalescent COVID-19.

The rearrangement joins TRBV27 to TRBJ1-1; the match to TRBD1 covers 11 bases. Germline V gene data show CDR1 as MNHEY and CDR2 as SMNVEV (reference sequence). The CDR3 loop spans 17 amino acids. The junction had 13 bases not matched to a gene; V was cut back by 6 bases and J by 4 bases. The CDR3 is CASRDRGRAERSTEAFF. The CDR3 coding sequence is TGTGCCAGCAGGGACAGGGGGCGAGCTGAGAGAAGCACTGAAGCTTTCTTT.

The V call is TRBV30, the J call TRBJ2-7; 7 bases map to TRBD1. After removal of 0 bases from V and 2 bases from J, the junction contained 25 bases not matched to a gene. Germline V gene data show CDR1 as GTSNPN and CDR2 as SVGIG (reference sequence). This CDR3 region has 21 residues. The CDR3 is CAWSVISKYRDSLRGTYEQYF. CDR3 bases: TGTGCCTGGAGTGTAATTTCTAAATACCGGGACAGCCTGAGGGGGACCTACGAGCAGTACTTC.

The rearrangement joins TRBV5-1 to TRBJ2-1; 12 bases agree with TRBD2. The CDR3 extends over 14 amino acids. V lost 3 bases to trimming and J lost 7 bases; unmatched junction nucleotides: 2. Germline V lookup: CDR1 SGHRS, CDR2 YFSETQ. Written as DNA, the CDR3 is TGCGCCAGCAGCTCCGGGACTAGCGGGAATGAGCAGTTCTTC. Translation gives CASSSGTSGNEQFF.

The rearrangement links TRBV5-1 to TRBJ1-2; TRBD1 is a possible D gene (5 bases). This CDR3 region has 19 residues. Trimming left V 1 base short and J 0 bases short, with 22 bases between. Germline V gene data show CDR1 as SGHRS and CDR2 as YFSETQ. The CDR3 DNA reads as TGCGCCAGCAGCTTGTATCCAGACAGTTTCTCTGTAGCTAACTATGGCTACACCTTC. Translated, it gives CASSLYPDSFSVANYGYTF.

The rearrangement uses TRBV30 and TRBJ1-5; a weak D match, TRBD1 (5 bases). CDR3 length equals 13 residues. V shed 1 base and J shed 5 bases, with 9 bases lying between them. Germline V gives CDR1 GTSNPN, CDR2 SVGIG (reference sequence). The CDR3 here is CAWSGRGDQPQHF. As DNA, the CDR3 is TGTGCCTGGAGTGGGCGGGGGGATCAGCCCCAGCATTTT.

The chain employs TRBV12-5 and TRBJ1-6; no clear D. The CDR3 is made up of 12 amino acids. Between the trimmed V and J ends, which lost 9 bases and 10 bases, there was a span of 13 bases. CDR1 is LGHNT, CDR2 FRNRAP, per germline. The CDR3 DNA is TGTGCTAGCTATGGAATCGGGTCACCCCTCCACTTT. Translated: CASYGIGSPLHF.